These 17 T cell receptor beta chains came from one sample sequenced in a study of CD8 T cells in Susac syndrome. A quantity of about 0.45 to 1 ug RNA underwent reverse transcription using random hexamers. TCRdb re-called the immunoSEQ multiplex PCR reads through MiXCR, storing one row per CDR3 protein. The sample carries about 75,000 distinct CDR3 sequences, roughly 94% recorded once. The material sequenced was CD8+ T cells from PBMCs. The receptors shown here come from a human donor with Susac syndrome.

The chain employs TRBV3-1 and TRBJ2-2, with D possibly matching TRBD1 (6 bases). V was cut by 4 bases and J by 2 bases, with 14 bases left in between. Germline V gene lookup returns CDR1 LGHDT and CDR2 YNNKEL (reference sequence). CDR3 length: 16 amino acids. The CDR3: CASSRRRQVNTGELFF. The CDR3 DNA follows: TGTGCCAGCAGCCGCCGTCGACAGGTTAACACCGGGGAGCTGTTTTTT.

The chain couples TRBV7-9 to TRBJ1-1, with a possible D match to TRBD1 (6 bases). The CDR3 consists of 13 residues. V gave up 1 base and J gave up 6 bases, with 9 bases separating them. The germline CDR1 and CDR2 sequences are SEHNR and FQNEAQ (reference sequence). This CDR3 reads CASSLDRTAEAFF. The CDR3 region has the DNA TGTGCCAGCAGCTTAGATAGGACAGCTGAAGCTTTCTTT.

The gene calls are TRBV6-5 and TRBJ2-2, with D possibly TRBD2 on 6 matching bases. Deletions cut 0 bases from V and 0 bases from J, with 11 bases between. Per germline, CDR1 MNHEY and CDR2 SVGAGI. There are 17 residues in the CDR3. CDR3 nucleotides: TGTGCCAGCAGTTACTCCTTTCTAGCGACGAACACCGGGGAGCTGTTTTTT. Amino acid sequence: CASSYSFLATNTGELFF.

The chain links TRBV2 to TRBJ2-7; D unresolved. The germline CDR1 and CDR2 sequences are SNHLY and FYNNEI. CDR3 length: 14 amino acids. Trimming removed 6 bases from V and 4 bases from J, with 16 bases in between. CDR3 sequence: CASRFISTRYEQYF. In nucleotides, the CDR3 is TGTGCCAGCAGGTTTATCTCAACGCGGTACGAGCAGTACTTC.

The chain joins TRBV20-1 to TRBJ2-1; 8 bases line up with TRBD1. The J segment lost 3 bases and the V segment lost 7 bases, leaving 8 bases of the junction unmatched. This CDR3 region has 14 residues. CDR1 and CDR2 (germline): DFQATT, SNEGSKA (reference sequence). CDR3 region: CSVASGQDYNEQFF. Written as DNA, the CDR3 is TGCAGTGTCGCATCGGGACAGGACTACAATGAGCAGTTCTTC.

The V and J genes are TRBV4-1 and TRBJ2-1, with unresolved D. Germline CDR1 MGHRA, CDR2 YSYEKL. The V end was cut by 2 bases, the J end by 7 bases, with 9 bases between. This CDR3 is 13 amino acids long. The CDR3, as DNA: TGCGCCAGCAGCCAACCGTCCGAGAATGAGCAGTTCTTC. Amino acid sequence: CASSQPSENEQFF.

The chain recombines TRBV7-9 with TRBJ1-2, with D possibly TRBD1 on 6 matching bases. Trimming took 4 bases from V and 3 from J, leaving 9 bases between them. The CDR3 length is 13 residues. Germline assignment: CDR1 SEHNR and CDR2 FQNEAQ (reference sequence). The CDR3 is CASSSAGDYGYTF. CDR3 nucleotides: TGTGCCAGCAGCTCTGCAGGGGACTATGGCTACACCTTC. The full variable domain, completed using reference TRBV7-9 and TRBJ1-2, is DTGVSQNPRHKITKRGQNVTFRCDPISEHNRLYWYRQTLGQGPEFLTYFQNEAQLEKSRLLSDRFSAERPKGSFSTLEIQRTEQGDSAMYLCASSSAGDYGYTFGSGTRLTVV.

CDR3 sequence (DNA): TGTGCCAGCAGCGACCCTAGGGGCGGGGGGGTGAAGACCCAGTACTTC. Translated, it gives CASSDPRGGGVKTQYF. The chain joins TRBV9 to TRBJ2-5; 9 bases match TRBD2. V trimming: 3 bases; J trimming: 6 bases; junction bases outside the gene matches: 12. Germline lookup yields CDR1 SGDLS and CDR2 YYNGEE. CDR3 length equals 16 residues.

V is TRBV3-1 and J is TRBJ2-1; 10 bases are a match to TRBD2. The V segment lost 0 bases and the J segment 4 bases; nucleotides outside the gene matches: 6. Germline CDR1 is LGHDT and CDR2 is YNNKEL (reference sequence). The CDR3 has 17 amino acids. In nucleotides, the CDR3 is TGTGCCAGCAGCCAAGATCCGTGGACTAGCGGATACAATGAGCAGTTCTTC. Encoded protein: CASSQDPWTSGYNEQFF.

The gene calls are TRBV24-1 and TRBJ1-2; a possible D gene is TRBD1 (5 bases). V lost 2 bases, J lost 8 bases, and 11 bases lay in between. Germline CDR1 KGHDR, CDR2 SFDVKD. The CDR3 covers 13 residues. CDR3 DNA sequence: TGTGCCACCAGTGATTCCGGGGGGAACGGCTACACCTTC. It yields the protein CATSDSGGNGYTF.

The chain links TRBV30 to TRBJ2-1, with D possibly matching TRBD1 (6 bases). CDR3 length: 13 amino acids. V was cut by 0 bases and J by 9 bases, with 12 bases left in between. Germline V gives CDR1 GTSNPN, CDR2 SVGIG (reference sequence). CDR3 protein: CAWSVKQGSEQFF. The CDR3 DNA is TGTGCCTGGAGTGTAAAACAGGGCAGTGAGCAGTTCTTC.

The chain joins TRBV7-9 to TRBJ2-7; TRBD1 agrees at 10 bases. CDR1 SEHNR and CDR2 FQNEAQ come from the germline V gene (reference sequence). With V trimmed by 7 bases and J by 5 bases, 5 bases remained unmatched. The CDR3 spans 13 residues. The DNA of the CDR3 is TGTGCCAGCACGGGACAGGGGTCTGACGAGCAGTACTTC. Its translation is CASTGQGSDEQYF.

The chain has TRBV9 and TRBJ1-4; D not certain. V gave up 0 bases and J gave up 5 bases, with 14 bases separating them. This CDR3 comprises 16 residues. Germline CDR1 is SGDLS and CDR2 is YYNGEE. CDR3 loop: CASSVDMWRTNEKLFF. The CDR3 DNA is TGTGCCAGCAGCGTAGACATGTGGCGGACCAATGAAAAACTGTTTTTT.

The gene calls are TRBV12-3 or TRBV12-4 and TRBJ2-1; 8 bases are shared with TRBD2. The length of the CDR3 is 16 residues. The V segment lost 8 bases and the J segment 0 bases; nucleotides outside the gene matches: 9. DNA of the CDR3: TGTGCCAGCGGCCCCAGCGGGGGTCGCTCCTACAATGAGCAGTTCTTC. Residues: CASGPSGGRSYNEQFF.

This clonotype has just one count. The CDR3 coding sequence is TGCAGTGCTCCGGACAGGGGGAGGGGAAACACCATATATTTT. Translated: CSAPDRGRGNTIYF. The chain couples TRBV20-1 to TRBJ1-3; TRBD1 matches at 10 bases. Trimming at V came to 5 bases and at J to 4 bases, leaving 5 bases not matched to a gene. CDR1 is DFQATT, CDR2 SNEGSKA, per germline (reference sequence). This CDR3 spans 14 amino acids.

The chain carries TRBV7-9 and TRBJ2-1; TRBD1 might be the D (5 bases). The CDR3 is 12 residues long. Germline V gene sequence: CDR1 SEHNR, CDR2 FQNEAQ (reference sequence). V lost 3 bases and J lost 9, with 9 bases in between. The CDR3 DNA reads TGTGCCAGCAGCTTGTCAGGGATTGAGCAGTTCTTC. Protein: CASSLSGIEQFF.

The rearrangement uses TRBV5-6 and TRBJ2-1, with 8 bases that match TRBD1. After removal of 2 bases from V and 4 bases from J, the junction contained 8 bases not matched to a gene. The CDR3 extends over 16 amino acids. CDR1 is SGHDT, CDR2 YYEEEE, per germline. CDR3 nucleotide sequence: TGTGCCAGCAGCTTCCAACAGGGGGGAAGGTACAATGAGCAGTTCTTC. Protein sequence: CASSFQQGGRYNEQFF.